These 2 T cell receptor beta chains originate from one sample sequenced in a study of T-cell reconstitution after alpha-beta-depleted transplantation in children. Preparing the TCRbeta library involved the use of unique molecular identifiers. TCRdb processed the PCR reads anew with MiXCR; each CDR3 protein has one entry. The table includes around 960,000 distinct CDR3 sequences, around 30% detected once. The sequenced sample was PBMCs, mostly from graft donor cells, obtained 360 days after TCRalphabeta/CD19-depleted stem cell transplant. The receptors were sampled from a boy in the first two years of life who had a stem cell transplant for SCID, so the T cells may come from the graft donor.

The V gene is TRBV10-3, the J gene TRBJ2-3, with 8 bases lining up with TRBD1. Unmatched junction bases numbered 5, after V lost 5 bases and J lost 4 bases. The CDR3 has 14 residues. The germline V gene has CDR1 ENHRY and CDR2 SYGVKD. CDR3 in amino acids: CAISRETGADTQYF. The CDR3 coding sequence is TGTGCCATCAGTAGAGAGACAGGGGCAGATACGCAGTATTTT.

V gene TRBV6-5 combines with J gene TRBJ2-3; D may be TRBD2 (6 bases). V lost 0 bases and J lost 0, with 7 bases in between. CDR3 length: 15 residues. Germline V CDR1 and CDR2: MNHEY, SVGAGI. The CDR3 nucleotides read TGTGCCAGCAGTTACTCGCGGGGTAGCACAGATACGCAGTATTTT. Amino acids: CASSYSRGSTDTQYF.